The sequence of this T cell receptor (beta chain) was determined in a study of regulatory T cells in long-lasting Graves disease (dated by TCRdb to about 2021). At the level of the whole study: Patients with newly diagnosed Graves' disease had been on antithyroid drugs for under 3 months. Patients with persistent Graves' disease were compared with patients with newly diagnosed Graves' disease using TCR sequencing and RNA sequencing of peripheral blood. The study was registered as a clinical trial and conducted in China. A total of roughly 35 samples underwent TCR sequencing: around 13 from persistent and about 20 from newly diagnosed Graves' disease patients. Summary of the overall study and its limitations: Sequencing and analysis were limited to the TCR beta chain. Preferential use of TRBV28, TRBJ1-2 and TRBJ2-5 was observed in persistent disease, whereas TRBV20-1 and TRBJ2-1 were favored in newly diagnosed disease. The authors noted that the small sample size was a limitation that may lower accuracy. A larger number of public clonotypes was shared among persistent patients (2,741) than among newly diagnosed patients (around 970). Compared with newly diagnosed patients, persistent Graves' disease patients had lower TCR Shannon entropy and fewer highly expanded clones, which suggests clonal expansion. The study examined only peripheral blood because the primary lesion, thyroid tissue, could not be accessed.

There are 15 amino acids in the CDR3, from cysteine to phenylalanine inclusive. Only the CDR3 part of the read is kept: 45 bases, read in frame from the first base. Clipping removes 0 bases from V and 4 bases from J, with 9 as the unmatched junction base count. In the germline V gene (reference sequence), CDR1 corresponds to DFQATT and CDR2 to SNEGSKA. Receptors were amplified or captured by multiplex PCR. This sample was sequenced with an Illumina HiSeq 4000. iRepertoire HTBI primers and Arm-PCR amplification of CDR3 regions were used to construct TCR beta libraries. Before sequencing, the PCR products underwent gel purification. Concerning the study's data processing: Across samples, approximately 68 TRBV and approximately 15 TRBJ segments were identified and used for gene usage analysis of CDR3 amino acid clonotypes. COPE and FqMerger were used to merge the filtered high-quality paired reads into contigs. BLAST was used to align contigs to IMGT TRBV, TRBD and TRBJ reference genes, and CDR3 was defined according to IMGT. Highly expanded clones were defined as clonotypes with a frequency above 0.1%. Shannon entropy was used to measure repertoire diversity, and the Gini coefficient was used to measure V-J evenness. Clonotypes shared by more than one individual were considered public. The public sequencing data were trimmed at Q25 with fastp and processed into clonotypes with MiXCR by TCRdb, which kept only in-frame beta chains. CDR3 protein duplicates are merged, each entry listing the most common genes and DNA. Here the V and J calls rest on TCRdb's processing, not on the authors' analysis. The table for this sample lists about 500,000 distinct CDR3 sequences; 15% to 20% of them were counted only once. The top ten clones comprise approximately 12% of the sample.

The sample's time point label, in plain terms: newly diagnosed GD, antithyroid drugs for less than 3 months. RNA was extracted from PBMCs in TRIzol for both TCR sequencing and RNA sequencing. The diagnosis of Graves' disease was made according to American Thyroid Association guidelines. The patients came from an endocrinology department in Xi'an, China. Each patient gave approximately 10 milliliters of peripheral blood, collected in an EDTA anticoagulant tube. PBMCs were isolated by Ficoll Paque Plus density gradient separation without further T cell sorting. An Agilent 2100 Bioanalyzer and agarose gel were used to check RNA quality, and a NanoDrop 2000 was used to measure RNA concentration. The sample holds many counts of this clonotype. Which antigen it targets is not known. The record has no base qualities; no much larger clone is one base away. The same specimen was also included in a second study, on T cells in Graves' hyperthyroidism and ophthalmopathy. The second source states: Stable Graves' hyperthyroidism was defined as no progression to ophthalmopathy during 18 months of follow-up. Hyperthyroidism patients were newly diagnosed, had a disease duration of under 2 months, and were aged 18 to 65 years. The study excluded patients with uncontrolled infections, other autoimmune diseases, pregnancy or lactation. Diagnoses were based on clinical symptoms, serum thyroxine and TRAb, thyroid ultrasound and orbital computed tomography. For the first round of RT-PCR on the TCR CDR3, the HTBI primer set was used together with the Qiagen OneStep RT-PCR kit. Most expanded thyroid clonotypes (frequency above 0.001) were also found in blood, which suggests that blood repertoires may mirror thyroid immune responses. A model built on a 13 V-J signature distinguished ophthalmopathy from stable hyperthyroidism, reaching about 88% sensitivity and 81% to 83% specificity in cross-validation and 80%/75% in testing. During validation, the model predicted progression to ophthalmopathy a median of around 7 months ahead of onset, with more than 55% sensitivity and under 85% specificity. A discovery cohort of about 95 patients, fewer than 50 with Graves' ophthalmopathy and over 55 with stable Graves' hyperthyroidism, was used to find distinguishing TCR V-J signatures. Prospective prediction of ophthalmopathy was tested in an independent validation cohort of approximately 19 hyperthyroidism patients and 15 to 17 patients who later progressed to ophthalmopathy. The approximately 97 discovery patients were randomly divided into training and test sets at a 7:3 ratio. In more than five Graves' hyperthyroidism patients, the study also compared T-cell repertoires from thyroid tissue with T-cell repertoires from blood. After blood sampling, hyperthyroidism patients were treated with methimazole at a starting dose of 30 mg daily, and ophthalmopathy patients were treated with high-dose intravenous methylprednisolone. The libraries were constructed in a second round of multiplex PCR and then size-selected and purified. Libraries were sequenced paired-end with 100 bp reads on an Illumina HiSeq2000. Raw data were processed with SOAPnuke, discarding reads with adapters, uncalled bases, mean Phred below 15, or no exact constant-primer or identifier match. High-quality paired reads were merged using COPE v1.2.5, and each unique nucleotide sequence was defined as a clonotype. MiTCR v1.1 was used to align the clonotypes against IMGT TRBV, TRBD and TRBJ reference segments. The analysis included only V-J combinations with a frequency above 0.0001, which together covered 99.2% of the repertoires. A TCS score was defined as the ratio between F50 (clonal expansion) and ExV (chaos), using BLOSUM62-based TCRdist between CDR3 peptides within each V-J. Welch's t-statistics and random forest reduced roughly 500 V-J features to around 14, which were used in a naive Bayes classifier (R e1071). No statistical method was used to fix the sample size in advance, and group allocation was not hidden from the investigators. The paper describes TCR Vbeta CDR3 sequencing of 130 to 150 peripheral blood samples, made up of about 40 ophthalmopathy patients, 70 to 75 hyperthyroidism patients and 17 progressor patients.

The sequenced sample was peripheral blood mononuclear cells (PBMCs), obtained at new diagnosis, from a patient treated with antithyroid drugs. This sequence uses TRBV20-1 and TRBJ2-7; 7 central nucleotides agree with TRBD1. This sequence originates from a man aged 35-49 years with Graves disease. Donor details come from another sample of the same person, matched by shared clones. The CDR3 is CSARDLEGAAYEQYF. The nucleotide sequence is TGCAGTGCTAGAGATCTCGAGGGGGCGGCGTACGAGCAGTACTTC.